The source of this T cell receptor (beta chain) is a study of tumor-infiltrating lymphocytes in primary liver carcinoma. Overall study: Ages ranged from 30 to 69, with HCC or mixed HCC-cholangiocarcinoma. Study conclusions and caveats: Only around 7.5-24% of top clones occurred in all five tumor regions. Tumors and blood were compared for top-250-clone fraction, and tumors had the significantly higher value (p = 0.039).

The CDR3 consists of 15 residues. Germline lookup yields CDR1 SQVTM and CDR2 ANQGSEA. A word on this clonotype: What it binds is not known. Compared with germline, one end of the junction differs, possibly owing to a read error.

Taking about 18-31 mg of unsorted bulk tissue, the authors co-extracted RNA and DNA. Patients' primary liver carcinoma was surgically resected. The input was 450 to 500 ng total RNA; TCR beta cDNA was made from it with a constant-region primer. Libraries covering TCR beta were generated through three nested multiplex PCR rounds (using a slightly modified ARM-PCR). Primers for the first two PCR rounds were TRBV1-TRBV30 forward primers and a C-beta reverse primer (approximately 9 cycles per round). TCRdb ran MiXCR on the multiplex PCR reads and lists one entry per CDR3 protein. This table holds about 100,000 distinct CDR3 sequences, around 66% found once.

Sequencing input: liver tumor tissue from sampling region 2. Subset in this sample: tumor region T2, inferior pole. The chain combines TRBV29-1 with TRBJ2-5; perhaps D is TRBD1 or TRBD2 (5 bases each). The clonotype was recovered from a woman aged 60-70 years with primary liver carcinoma and hepatitis B virus infection. CDR3 region: CSVKDRVGREETQYF. The CDR3 region has the DNA TGCAGCGTTAAAGATCGGGTGGGGCGGGAAGAGACCCAGTACTTC.